This T cell receptor beta chain appears in the sequencing data of a study of T cells in Graves' hyperthyroidism and ophthalmopathy. General study findings and limits: Most thyroid clonotypes with frequency above 0.001 were detected in blood. By a 13 V-J model, ophthalmopathy was set apart from stable hyperthyroidism. Before onset, ophthalmopathy was predicted by the model a median roughly 6.8 months earlier.

V shed 7 bases and J 8 bases; nucleotides not matched to a gene: 7. Germline CDR1 and CDR2: LNHDA and SQIVND (reference sequence). The CDR3 covers 13 residues. The source material, RNA transcripts, was used to amplify TCR beta CDR3 regions. A first-round RT-PCR of the TCR CDR3 used the HTBI primer set. MiXCR was run by TCRdb on the multiplex PCR reads, yielding one entry per CDR3 protein. The table lists about 330,000 distinct CDR3 sequences, approximately 13% of them singletons, with 34% in the top ten. This clonotype has only a few counts. As yet, its antigen is unknown. V gene TRBV19 combines with J gene TRBJ2-4; 8 nucleotides line up with TRBD2. This clonotype originated in a woman aged 35 to 49 with Graves' ophthalmopathy. The sequenced material came from blood. The CDR3 here is CASTGTRRDIQYF. CDR3 bases: TGTGCCAGTACCGGGACTAGGCGGGACATTCAGTACTTC.